This T cell receptor (beta chain) comes out of a study of shared clonotypes between healthy human individuals (dated by TCRdb to the early 2020s). In terms of the full investigation: A couple of women and a few men aged 18 to 49 years were included in the cohort. The study deeply sequenced blood TCR repertoires of about five healthy adults to estimate repertoire size and the extent of clonotype sharing between individuals. To increase sequencing depth and limit assay-specific biases, different laboratories used diverse techniques to prepare libraries and sequence TCR repertoires. Leukapheresis yielded between about 0.85 and 10 billion PBMCs per donor. For each donor, CD4 naive and CD4 memory were each run on three plates, CD8 naive on two plates, and CD8 memory on one plate. The research as a whole found: Sampling was restricted to blood, and TCR repertoires in tissue are likely to differ from TCR repertoires in blood. Compared with non-shared clonotypes, clonotypes shared by all four sorted-subset donors had higher generation probabilities. Sharing across a few donors was observed for approximately 5% of naive CD4, about 4% of naive CD8, 2% to 2.5% of memory CD4, and about 0.4% of memory CD8 clonotypes. Pairwise subsampling led to the expectation that sequencing depth would affect the degree of clonotype sharing among donors. Rarefaction of sorted-subset datasets indicated incomplete sequencing despite the large sequencing depth. Naive subsets generally had larger estimated clonotype richness than memory subsets. The genetic and exposure-history diversity represented was limited by the small number of donors.

The germline V end is reduced by 8 bases and the J end by 4 bases; junction bases left unmatched: 5. CDR1 SGHRS and CDR2 YFSETQ are derived from the germline V gene. The CDR3 covers 13 residues, taking in both the cysteine and the phenylalanine. The only DNA kept is the CDR3, 39 bases in frame from the first base. For this clone: Its cognate antigen has yet to be identified. Base qualities are missing; no much larger clone stands one base away.

TCR CDR3 regions were amplified from genomic DNA by multiplex PCR using the deep immunoSEQ assay. Genomic DNA extracted from each cell subset was distributed evenly over all wells of several immunoSEQ 96-well plates, and each plate served as one replicate. For sorted subsets, 200 to 250 ng of genomic DNA, equivalent to roughly 33,000 T cell genomes, went into each replicate PCR. The purified libraries were quantified using a Qubit 3.0 fluorometer, sized with a Bioanalyzer 2100, and then quantified again using the KAPA Library Quantification kit. Every immunoSEQ 96-well plate was sequenced on a separate single-read 150-cycle Illumina NextSeq 550 flow cell. Under the source paper's analysis protocol: Because the immunoSEQ output held only junctional sequences and lacked quality scores, the filtering could not match the filtering applied to full-length reads. Sequences were annotated with PyIR, a Python wrapper for IgBLAST v1.9, and V/J genes and CDR3 were assigned using IMGT germline references. Reads were filtered out if the reads had weak V/J assignments (E-value above 1e-6), no CDR3, stop codons, out-of-frame junctions, or ambiguous translated residues. V3J clonotypes were defined as sequences sharing the same inferred V gene, J gene, and CDR3 amino acid sequence. The percentage overlap between two repertoires was calculated by dividing the number of shared unique clonotypes by the size of the smaller repertoire. Richness of each repertoire was evaluated using RTK rarefaction, the Chao1 estimator, and Recon v2.1 estimates of unobserved clonotypes. Generation probabilities were computed with OLGA for all TCRbeta clonotypes obtained by the gDNA method from several donors. Imported from immuneACCESS, the table was reduced by TCRdb to in-frame sequences with V and J called. These copies leave out some clones; in studies compared against another copy, an unresolved V gene accounts for under half, and the cause of the remainder is not known. The V and J calls and clone size were taken over from that table, and D and trimming were inferred from the DNA. Across this sample there are 2 million to 3 million clones, with 93% seen only once. 0.36% of the sample is held by the ten biggest clonotypes.

Healthy HIV-negative adults with no recently reported acute infections or vaccinations were included as donors. Only Caucasian adults living in Nashville, Tennessee, USA were represented among the donors. CD4+ T cells were enriched by magnetic negative selection, after which naive cells were positively selected on CD45RA and the negative fraction was taken as the memory subset. Blood was obtained by leukapheresis, after which PBMCs were separated by Ficoll-Histopaque density gradient centrifugation and cryopreserved in liquid nitrogen vapor phase. Analytical flow cytometry was used to check the purity and quantity of every magnetically sorted T cell population. Genomic DNA was isolated from each sorted fraction and quantified by UV absorbance on a Nanodrop 2000c.

The receptor chain draws on TRBV5-1 and TRBJ2-2; 7 central bases correspond to TRBD1. The sequence derives from a man aged 18 to 29 in good health. Some clones in this sample may be carry-over from other donors' samples. Input material: naive CD4+ T cells from PBMCs. The cell subset or site label corresponds to: CD45RA+ positively selected. The bases are TGCGCCAGTGGGGGACAGTTCACCGGGGAGCTGTTTTTT. Its translation is CASGGQFTGELFF.